The entry below gives a single T cell receptor beta chain sequence along with its context. Antigen unknown. The data stem from a study of CD8+ T cells in alopecia areata. Germline V gene sequence: CDR1 LNHDA, CDR2 SQIVND (reference sequence). This CDR3 has 16 amino acids. V lost 1 base, J lost 8 bases, and 18 bases lay in between. TCR sequencing used cDNA made by reverse transcription of extracted RNA. TCRdb keeps only in-frame clones here, not all; method: immunoSEQ multiplex PCR. Of fewer than 110,000 clones listed, 80% to 90% are singletons. Treatment defined: oral pan-JAK inhibitor, 5-10 mg twice daily. Punch biopsies of lesional scalp, plus peripheral blood, were taken from alopecia areata patients. General study findings and limits: Tofacitinib did not eliminate many expanded lesional clones from scalp or blood. Lesional scalp exceeded normal scalp in clonality, especially in alopecia totalis/universalis.

The chain employs TRBV19 and TRBJ2-1; possibly TRBD2 for D (6 bases). The receptor comes from a human donor with alopecia areata. The material sequenced was CD8+ T cells sorted from blood, taken at roughly week 30, from a patient treated with tofacitinib. The chain's CDR3 is CASSIVLGLARDEQFF. For the CDR3, the DNA is TGTGCCAGTAGTATAGTGCTGGGGCTAGCGAGGGATGAGCAGTTCTTC. Combining the CDR3 with reference TRBV19 and TRBJ2-1 gives the whole variable domain DGGITQSPKYLFRKEGQNVTLSCEQNLNHDAMYWYRQDPGQGLRLIYYSQIVNDFQKGDIAEGYSVSREKKESFPLTVTSAQKNPTAFYLCASSIVLGLARDEQFFGPGTRLTVL.